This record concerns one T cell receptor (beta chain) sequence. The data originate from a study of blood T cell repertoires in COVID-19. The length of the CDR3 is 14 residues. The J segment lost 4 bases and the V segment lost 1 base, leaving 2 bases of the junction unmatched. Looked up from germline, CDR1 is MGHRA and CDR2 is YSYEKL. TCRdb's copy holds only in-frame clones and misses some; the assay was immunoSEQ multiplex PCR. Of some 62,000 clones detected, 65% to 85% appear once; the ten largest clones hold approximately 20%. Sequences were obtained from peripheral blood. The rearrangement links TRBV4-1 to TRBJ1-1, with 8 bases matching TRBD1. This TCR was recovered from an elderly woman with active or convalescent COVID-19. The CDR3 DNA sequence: TGCGCCAGCAGCCAAGGGACAGGGTCCACTGAAGCTTTCTTT. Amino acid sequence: CASSQGTGSTEAFF.